The sequence of this T cell receptor (beta chain) was determined in a study of cytomegalovirus exposure and HLA in healthy donors. Study context: There were 117 million unique TCR beta sequences, drawn from about 190 million T cells, in an earlier analysis.

Notes on this clone: Antigen unknown.

Both 60 Vbeta primers and 13 Jbeta primers went into the PCR. As originally analysed: The count from a later analysis was about 80 million unique TCR beta chains, some 9.9 million of them shared. Sequenced by immunoSEQ multiplex PCR; TCRdb stores in-frame clones only, minus some. V, J and clone size derive from that table, while D and trimming were established from the DNA sequence. The repertoire includes about 200,000 clones, more than 75% of them detected once, and approximately 0.39% sits in the top ten. Per germline, CDR1 SGHRS and CDR2 YFSETQ. The CDR3 covers 16 residues. Study findings and constraints: Most subjects had HLA-A and HLA-B alleles reportedly predicted accurately by TCR beta sequences.

Donors showed nominal health when sampled, although they likely had unrecorded immune exposures. Sequencing was done on a sample of PBMCs. The TCR comes from a male donor in good health and CMV-seropositive. The chain employs TRBV5-1 and TRBJ2-5; TRBD2 might be the D (6 bases). The tail of the sequence fits TRBJ2-7 better, so the J call may be wrong. Here the CDR3 reads CASRPWIGTPTYEQYF. The CDR3 DNA is TGCGCCAGCAGACCCTGGATCGGGACTCCTACCTACGAGCAGTACTTC.